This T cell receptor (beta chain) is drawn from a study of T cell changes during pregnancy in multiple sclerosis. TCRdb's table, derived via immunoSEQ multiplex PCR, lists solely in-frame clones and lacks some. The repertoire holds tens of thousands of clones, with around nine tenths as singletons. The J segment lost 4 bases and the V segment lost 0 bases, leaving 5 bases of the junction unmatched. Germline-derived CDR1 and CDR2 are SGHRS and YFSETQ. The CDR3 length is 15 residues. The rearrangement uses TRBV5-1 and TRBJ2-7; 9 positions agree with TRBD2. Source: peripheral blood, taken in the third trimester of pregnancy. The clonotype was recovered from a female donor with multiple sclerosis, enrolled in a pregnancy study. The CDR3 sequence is CASSLAAGGGYEQYF. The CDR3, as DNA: TGCGCCAGCAGCTTGGCGGCGGGAGGGGGTTACGAGCAGTACTTC. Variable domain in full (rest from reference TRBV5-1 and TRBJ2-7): KAGVTQTPRYLIKTRGQQVTLSCSPISGHRSVSWYQQTPGQGLQFLFEYFSETQRNKGNFPGRFSGRQFSNSRSEMNVSTLELGDSALYLCASSLAAGGGYEQYFGPGTRLTVT.